The 2 T cell receptor beta chains below come from one sample, sequenced in a study of blood T cells in healthy people across ages. A sample-barcoded 5' primer and a J-beta primer mix were used in a second PCR of roughly 7 to 11 cycles. TCRdb itself ran the 5' RACE reads through MiXCR, one entry per CDR3 protein. The table lists hundreds of thousands of distinct CDR3 sequences, more than 45% of them singletons. Specimen: blood. The receptors originated from a man aged 30 to 39 in good health.

V and J are TRBV7-2 and TRBJ1-1; unclear D gene. CDR1 is SGHTA, CDR2 FQGNSA, per germline. The ends were cut back, 5 bases at V and 1 base at J, with 11 bases in the middle. This CDR3 spans 14 amino acids. Written as DNA, the CDR3 is TGTGCCAGCAGCCTACACATATCGAACACTGAAGCTTTCTTT. Amino acids: CASSLHISNTEAFF.

The rearrangement joins TRBV20-1 to TRBJ2-1; 8 bases are a match to TRBD1. V dropped 7 bases and J dropped 6; count of bases not matched to a gene: 11. The CDR3 is made up of 14 amino acids. Germline loops: CDR1 DFQATT, CDR2 SNEGSKA (reference sequence). CDR3 nucleotides: TGCAGTGGCTCGGACAGGGTGGAGGGCAATGAGCAGTTCTTC. As protein: CSGSDRVEGNEQFF.